Below, 6 T cell receptor beta chains from the same sample are listed, as sequenced in a study of patients and donors after allogeneic stem cell transplantation. TCRdb recomputed calls from the RT-PCR reads with MiXCR, one row per CDR3 protein. The table shows some 880,000 distinct CDR3 sequences, with more than 15% occurring only once. Sequencing was done on a sample of blood, either unsorted or a sorted T cell fraction (not recorded which). All receptors derive from a human donor who was either an allogeneic HSCT recipient or a stem cell or donor lymphocyte infusion donor (not recorded which). It is not recorded whose cells these are; they may come from a transplant donor.

J is TRBJ1-5 and V is TRBV6-2 or TRBV6-3; D is ambiguous. In germline, CDR1 is MNHEY, CDR2 SVGEGT. There are 14 residues in the CDR3. V was clipped by 3 bases and J by 1 base, with 7 bases between them. The CDR3 reads CASSYTDSNQPQHF. CDR3 coding DNA: TGTGCCAGCAGTTATACGGACAGCAATCAGCCCCAGCATTTT.

The CDR3 DNA reads as TGTGCCAGCAGCGCGACTAGCGGGTTGTACGAGCAGTACTTC. Translating it yields CASSATSGLYEQYF. This rearrangement joins TRBV5-6 to TRBJ2-7, with 10 bases matching TRBD2. The trim removed 4 bases at V and 4 bases at J, leaving 5 bases unmatched. The CDR3 sequence is 14 residues long. The V gene's germline CDR1 is SGHDT and CDR2 YYEEEE.

This clonotype was seen more than once but under ten times. The J gene is TRBJ2-1, the V gene TRBV7-9; TRBD2 agrees at 8 bases. Germline V gives CDR1 SEHNR, CDR2 FQNEAQ (reference sequence). The length of the CDR3 is 15 residues. The V gene end was trimmed by 4 bases and the J gene end by 8 bases; junction bases not matched to a gene: 10. The DNA for the CDR3 is TGTGCCAGCAGCTCCTCCGGGAGGGCCTTACATGAGCAGTTCTTC. Its translation is CASSSSGRALHEQFF.

The rearrangement joins TRBV24-1 to TRBJ1-5, with 10 nucleotides matching TRBD1. The CDR3 totals 15 residues. The junction had 5 bases not matched to a gene; V was cut back by 4 bases and J by 6 bases. Germline V lookup: CDR1 KGHDR, CDR2 SFDVKD. This CDR3 reads CATSEPGTGVQPQHF. Written as DNA, the CDR3 is TGTGCCACCAGTGAGCCCGGGACAGGGGTTCAGCCCCAGCATTTT.

The chain combines TRBV28 with TRBJ2-5; 7 bases fit TRBD2. Germline trimming cut 5 bases from V and 2 bases from J; bases unmatched to any gene: 11. The V gene's germline CDR1 is MDHEN and CDR2 SYDVKM. The CDR3 consists of 16 residues. The chain's CDR3 is CASSPLGAGEQETQYF. In DNA form, the CDR3 reads TGTGCCAGCAGTCCCTTAGGGGCGGGAGAACAAGAGACCCAGTACTTC. The full variable domain, in which reference TRBV28 and TRBJ2-5 provide the parts outside the CDR3, is DVKVTQSSRYLVKRTGEKVFLECVQDMDHENMFWYRQDPGLGLRLIYFSYDVKMKEKGDIPEGYSVSREKKERFSLILESASTNQTSMYLCASSPLGAGEQETQYFGPGTRLLVL.

The chain uses TRBV9 and TRBJ1-1; 9 bases agree with TRBD1. Unmatched junction bases numbered 6, after V lost 8 bases and J lost 1 base. This CDR3 has 14 residues. Germline-derived CDR1 and CDR2 are SGDLS and YYNGEE. The DNA of the CDR3 is TGTGCCAGGGGGACAGGGCGATGGAACACTGAAGCTTTCTTT. Residues: CARGTGRWNTEAFF.